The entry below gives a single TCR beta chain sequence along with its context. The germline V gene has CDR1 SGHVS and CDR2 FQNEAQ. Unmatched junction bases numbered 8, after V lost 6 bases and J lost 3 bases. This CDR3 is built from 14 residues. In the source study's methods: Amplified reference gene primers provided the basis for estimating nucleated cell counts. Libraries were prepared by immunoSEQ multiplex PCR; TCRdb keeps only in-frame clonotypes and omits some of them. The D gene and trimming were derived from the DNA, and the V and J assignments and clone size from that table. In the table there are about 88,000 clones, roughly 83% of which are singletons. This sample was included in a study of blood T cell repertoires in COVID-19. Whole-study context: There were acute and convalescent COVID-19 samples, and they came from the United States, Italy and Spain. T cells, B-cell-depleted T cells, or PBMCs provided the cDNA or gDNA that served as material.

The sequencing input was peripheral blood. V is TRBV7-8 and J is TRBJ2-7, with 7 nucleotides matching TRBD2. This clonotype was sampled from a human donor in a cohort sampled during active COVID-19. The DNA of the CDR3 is TGTGCCAGCAGGGCCGGTGGGGGGGACTACGAGCAGTACTTC. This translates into CASRAGGGDYEQYF.